This note documents a single T cell receptor (beta chain) sequence. The authors' processing: Estimation of nucleated cell counts relied on the amplification of reference gene primers. Assay: immunoSEQ multiplex PCR; the TCRdb copy retains only in-frame clones and omits some. Clone size and the V and J calls come from that table; the DNA yielded D and trimming. The sample lists around 260,000 clones, around 90% occurring once. The sample belongs to a study of blood T cell repertoires in COVID-19. Study summary: The United States, Italy and Spain supplied acute and convalescent COVID-19 samples. In each case, the material was cDNA or gDNA derived from T cells, B-cell-depleted T cells, or PBMCs.

Germline V lookup: CDR1 SGHVS, CDR2 FQNEAQ. This CDR3 region has 16 residues. V was trimmed by 5 bases and J by 0 bases, leaving 16 bases between them. The source material was peripheral blood. The chain joins TRBV7-8 to TRBJ1-1; D is perhaps TRBD1 (6 bases). This TCR came from a human donor in a cohort sampled during active COVID-19. The CDR3 loop is CASSQDSGTMNTEAFF. The CDR3 DNA reads as TGTGCCAGCAGCCAGGACAGCGGAACCATGAACACTGAAGCTTTCTTT.